This T cell receptor beta chain was documented in a study of spatial heterogeneity in lung cancer. This clonotype was counted between two and nine times. As for time point: blood at routine non-recurrence follow-up after resection. Unsorted tumor, nontumor lung tissue or cryopreserved PBMC supplied the whole RNA. TCRdb processed the 5' RACE reads anew with MiXCR; each CDR3 protein has one entry. The sample comprises under 150,000 distinct CDR3 sequences, about 12% of which are singletons, and 15% to 20% rests with the top ten. The CDR3 is 14 residues long. V was clipped by 1 base and J by 5 bases, with 12 bases between them. CDR1 DFQATT and CDR2 SNEGSKA come from the germline V gene (reference sequence).

The chain couples TRBV20-1 to TRBJ1-3; a weak D match, TRBD1 (5 bases). Material: PBMCs, obtained at follow-up. This TCR derives from a male donor with early-stage non-small cell lung cancer. The CDR3 reads CSARAAQGRNTIYF. The CDR3 DNA reads as TGCAGTGCTAGAGCGGCGCAGGGAAGAAACACCATATATTTT.